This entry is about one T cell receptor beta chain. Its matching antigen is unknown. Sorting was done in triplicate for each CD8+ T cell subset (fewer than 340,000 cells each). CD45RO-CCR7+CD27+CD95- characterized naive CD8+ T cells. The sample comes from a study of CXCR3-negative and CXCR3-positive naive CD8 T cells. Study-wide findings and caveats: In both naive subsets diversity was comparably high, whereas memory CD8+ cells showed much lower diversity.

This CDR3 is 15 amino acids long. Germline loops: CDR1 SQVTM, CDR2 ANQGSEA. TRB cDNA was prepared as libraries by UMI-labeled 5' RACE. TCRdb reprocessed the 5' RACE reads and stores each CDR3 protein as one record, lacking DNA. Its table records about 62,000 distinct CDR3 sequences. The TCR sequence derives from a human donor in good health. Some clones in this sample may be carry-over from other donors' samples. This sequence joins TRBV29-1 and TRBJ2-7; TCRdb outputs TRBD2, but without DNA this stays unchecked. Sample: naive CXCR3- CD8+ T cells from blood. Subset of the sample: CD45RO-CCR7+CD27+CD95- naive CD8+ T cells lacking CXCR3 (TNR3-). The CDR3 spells CSVEAGGLADYEQYF.